This TCR beta chain was retrieved from a study of type 1 and type 2 diabetes patients. In its sample, this clonotype was seen a few times. Its cognate antigen is unknown. Between the trimmed V and J ends, which lost 0 bases and 3 bases, there was a span of 13 bases. Germline assignment: CDR1 SGHTA and CDR2 FQGNSA. The CDR3 runs to 16 residues. PCR was run on genomic DNA. A primer set of 30 forward and 13 reverse primers amplified the CDR3. Each CDR3 protein gets one entry after TCRdb re-called the multiplex PCR reads with MiXCR. The repertoire consists of about 270,000 distinct CDR3 sequences, with approximately 45% occurring once and the leading ten covering about 13%. Overall study findings and caveats: Age and gender were not matched between study groups. A median of one highly-expanded CD4+ clone, covering about 3.7% of reads, occurred in type 2 diabetes.

The chain uses TRBV7-2 and TRBJ2-3; D is perhaps TRBD1 (6 bases). The clonotype comes from a man between 18 and 29 years old with type 2 diabetes. Sequenced input: peripheral blood mononuclear cells (PBMCs). The CDR3 nucleotides read TGTGCCAGCAGCTTAGCGGGGGTCAGGGGAACAGATACGCAGTATTTT. It yields the protein CASSLAGVRGTDTQYF.